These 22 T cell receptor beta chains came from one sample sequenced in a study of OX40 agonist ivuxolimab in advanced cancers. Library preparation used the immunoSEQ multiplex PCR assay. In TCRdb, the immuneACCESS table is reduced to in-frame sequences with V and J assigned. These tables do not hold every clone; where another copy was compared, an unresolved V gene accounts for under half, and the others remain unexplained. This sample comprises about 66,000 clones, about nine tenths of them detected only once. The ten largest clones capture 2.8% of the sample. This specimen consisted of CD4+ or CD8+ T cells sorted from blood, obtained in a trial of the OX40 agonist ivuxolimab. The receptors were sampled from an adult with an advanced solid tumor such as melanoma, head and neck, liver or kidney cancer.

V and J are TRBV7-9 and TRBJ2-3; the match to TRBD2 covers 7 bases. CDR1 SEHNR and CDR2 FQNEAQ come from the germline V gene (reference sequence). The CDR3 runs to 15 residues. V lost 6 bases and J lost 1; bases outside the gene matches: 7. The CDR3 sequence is CASSRVAGGTDTQYF. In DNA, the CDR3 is TGTGCCAGCAGTCGGGTAGCGGGCGGCACAGATACGCAGTATTTT.

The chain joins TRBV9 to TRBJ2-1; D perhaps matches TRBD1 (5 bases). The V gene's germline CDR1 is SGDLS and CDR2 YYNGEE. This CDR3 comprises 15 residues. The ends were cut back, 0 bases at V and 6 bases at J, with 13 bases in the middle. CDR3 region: CASSVVGQEVNEQFF. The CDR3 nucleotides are TGTGCCAGCAGCGTAGTGGGGCAGGAAGTCAATGAGCAGTTCTTC.

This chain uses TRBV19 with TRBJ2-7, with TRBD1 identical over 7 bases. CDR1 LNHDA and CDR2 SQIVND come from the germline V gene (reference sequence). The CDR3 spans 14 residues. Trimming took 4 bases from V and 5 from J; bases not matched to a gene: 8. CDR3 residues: CASSTRQGVHEQYF. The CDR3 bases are TGTGCCAGTAGTACAAGACAGGGCGTCCACGAGCAGTACTTC.

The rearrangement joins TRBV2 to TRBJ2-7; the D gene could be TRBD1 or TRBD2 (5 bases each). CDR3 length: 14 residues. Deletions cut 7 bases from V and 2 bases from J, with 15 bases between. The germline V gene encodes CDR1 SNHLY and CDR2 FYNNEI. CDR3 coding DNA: TGTGCCAGCACTAGCCAGGGATCAACCTACGAGCAGTACTTC. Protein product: CASTSQGSTYEQYF.

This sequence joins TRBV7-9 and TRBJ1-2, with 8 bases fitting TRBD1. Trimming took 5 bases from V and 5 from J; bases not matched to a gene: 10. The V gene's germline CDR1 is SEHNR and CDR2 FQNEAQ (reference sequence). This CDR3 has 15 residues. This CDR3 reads CASSGRQGAIYGYTF. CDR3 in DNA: TGTGCCAGCAGCGGAAGGCAGGGGGCGATTTATGGCTACACCTTC.

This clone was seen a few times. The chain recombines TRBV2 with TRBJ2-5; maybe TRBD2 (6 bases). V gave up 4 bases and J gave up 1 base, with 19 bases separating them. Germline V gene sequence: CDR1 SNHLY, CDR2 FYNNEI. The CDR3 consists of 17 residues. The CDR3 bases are TGTGCCAGCAGTGCGATTGTAGCGCTGGGGGGCCAAGAGACCCAGTACTTC. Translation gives CASSAIVALGGQETQYF.

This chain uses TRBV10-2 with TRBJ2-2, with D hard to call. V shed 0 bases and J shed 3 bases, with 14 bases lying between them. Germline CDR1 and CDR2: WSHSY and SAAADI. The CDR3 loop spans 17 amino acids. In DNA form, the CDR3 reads TGCGCCAGCAGTGAGTCTGGGCTGGCCGGGCACACCGGGGAGCTGTTTTTT. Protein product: CASSESGLAGHTGELFF.

The CDR3 here is CASSVTLVQGAIGELFF. The CDR3 DNA follows: TGTGCCAGCAGTGTAACACTCGTACAGGGGGCCATCGGGGAGCTGTTTTTT. This chain connects TRBV27 to TRBJ2-2; TRBD1 matches 9 bases. Germline-derived CDR1 and CDR2 are MNHEY and SMNVEV (reference sequence). The CDR3 contains 17 residues. The V and J ends lost 5 bases and 7 bases, in that order; junction bases with no gene match: 14.

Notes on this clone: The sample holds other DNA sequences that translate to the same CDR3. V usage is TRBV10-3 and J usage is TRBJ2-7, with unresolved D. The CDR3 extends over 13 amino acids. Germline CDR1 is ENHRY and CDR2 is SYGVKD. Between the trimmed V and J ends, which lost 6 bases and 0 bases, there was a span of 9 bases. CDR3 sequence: CAIRPQSSYEQYF. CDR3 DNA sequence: TGTGCCATCAGACCCCAAAGCTCCTACGAGCAGTACTTC.

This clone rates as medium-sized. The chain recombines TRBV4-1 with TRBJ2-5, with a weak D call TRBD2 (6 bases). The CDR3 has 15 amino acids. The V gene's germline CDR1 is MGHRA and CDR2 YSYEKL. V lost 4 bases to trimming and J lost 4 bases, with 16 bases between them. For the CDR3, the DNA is TGCGCCAGCAGCCCATCAAGGAGGGGTCCAGAGACCCAGTACTTC. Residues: CASSPSRRGPETQYF.

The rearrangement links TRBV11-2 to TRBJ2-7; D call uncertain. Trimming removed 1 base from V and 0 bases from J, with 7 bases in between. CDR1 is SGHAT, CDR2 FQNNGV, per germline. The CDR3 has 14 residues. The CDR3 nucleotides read TGTGCCAGCAGCTTAGGCGGCCTCTCCTACGAGCAGTACTTC. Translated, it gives CASSLGGLSYEQYF.

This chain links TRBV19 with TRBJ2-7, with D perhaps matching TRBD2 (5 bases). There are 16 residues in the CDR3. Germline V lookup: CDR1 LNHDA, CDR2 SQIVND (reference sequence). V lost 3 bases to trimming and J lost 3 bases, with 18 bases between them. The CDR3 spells CASSISGIGPGYEQYF. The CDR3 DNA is TGTGCCAGTAGTATTTCCGGGATCGGCCCGGGCTACGAGCAGTACTTC.

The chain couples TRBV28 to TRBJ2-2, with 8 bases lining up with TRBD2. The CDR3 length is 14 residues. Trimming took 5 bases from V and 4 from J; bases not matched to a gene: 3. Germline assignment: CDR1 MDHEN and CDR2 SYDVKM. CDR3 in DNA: TGTGCCAGCAGTGCGGGAGGAGTCACCGGGGAGCTGTTTTTT. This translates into CASSAGGVTGELFF.

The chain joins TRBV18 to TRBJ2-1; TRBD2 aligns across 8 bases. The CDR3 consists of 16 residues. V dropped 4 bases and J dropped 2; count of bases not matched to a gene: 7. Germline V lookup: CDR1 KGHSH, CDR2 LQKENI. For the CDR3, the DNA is TGTGCCAGCTCACTTGAACTAGCGGTTCCCTACAATGAGCAGTTCTTC. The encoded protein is CASSLELAVPYNEQFF.

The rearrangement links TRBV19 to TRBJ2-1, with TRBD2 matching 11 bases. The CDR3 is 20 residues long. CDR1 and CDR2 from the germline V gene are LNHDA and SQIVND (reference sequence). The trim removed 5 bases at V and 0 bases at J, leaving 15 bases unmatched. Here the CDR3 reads CASSPPPGTSGRNSYNEQFF. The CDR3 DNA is TGTGCCAGTAGTCCACCTCCCGGGACTAGCGGAAGAAACTCCTACAATGAGCAGTTCTTC. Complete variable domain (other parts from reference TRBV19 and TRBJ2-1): DGGITQSPKYLFRKEGQNVTLSCEQNLNHDAMYWYRQDPGQGLRLIYYSQIVNDFQKGDIAEGYSVSREKKESFPLTVTSAQKNPTAFYLCASSPPPGTSGRNSYNEQFFGPGTRLTVL.

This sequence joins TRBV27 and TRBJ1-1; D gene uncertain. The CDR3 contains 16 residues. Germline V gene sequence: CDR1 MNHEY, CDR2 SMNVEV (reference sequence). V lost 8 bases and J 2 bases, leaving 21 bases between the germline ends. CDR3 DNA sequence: TGTGCCAGCGGACTTTTAGGCGGCGTACAAAACACTGAAGCTTTCTTT. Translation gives CASGLLGGVQNTEAFF.

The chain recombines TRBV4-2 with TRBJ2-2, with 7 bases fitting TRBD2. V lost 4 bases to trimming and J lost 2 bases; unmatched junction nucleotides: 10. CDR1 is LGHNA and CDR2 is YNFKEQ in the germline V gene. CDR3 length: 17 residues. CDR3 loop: CASSPRLAVHNTGELFF. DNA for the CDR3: TGTGCCAGCAGCCCCCGACTAGCCGTCCATAACACCGGGGAGCTGTTTTTT.

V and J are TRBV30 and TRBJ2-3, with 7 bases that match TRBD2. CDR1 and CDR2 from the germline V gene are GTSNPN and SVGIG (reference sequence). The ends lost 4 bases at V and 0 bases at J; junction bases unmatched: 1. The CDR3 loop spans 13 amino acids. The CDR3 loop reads CAWTSGSTDTQYF. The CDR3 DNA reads TGTGCCTGGACTAGCGGAAGCACAGATACGCAGTATTTT.

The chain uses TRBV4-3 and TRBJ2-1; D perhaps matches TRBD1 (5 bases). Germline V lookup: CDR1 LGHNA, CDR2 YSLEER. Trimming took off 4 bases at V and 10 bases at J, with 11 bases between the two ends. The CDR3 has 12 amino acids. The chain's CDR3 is CASSPQGIEQFF. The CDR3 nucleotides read TGCGCCAGCAGCCCCCAGGGAATCGAGCAGTTCTTC.

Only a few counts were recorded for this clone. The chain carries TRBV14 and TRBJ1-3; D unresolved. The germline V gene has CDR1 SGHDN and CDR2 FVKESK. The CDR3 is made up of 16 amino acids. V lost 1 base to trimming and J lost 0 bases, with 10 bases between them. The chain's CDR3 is CASSQGLVISGNTIYF. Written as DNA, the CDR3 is TGTGCCAGCAGCCAAGGATTAGTGATCTCTGGAAACACCATATATTTT.

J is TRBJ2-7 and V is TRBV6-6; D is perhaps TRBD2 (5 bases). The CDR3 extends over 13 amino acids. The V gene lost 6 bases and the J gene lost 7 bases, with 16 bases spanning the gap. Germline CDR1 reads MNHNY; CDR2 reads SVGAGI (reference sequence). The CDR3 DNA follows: TGTGCCAGCAGATCTGGACTGGAAATGGAGCAGTACTTC. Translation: CASRSGLEMEQYF.

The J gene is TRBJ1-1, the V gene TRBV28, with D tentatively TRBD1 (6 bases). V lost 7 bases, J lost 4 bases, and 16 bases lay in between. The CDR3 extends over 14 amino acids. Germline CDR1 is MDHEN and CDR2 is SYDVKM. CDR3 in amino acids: CASTSGGLFTEAFF. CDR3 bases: TGTGCCAGCACTTCGGGGGGGCTGTTCACTGAAGCTTTCTTT.